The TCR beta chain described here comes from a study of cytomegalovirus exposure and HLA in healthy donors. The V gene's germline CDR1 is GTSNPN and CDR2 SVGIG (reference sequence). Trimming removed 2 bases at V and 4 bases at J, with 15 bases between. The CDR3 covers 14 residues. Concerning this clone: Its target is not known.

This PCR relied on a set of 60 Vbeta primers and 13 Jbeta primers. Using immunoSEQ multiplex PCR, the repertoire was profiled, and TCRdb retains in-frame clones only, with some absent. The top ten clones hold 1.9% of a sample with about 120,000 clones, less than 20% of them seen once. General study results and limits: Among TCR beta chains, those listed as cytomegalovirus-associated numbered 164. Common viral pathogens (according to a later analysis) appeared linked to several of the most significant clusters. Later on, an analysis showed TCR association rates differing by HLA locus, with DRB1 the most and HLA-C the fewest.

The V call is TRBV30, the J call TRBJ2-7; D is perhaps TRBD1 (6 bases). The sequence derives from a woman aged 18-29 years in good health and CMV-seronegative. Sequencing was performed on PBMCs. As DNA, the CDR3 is TGTGCCTGGAGTCGCGACAGGTCCCGGTACGAGCAGTACTTC. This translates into CAWSRDRSRYEQYF.